This TCR beta chain was found in a study of OX40 agonist ivuxolimab in advanced cancers. Looking at the study overall: Patients received ivuxolimab, an intravenous treatment, every 2 weeks at 0.01 to 10 mg/kg.

Blood got drawn at baseline, again on cycle 4 day 1, and then on cycle 7 day 1. Assay: immunoSEQ multiplex PCR; the TCRdb copy retains only in-frame clones and omits some. The sample contains some 65,000 clones, roughly 90% of which appear only once. This receptor was taken from an adult with an advanced solid tumor such as melanoma, head and neck, liver or kidney cancer. The specimen comprised CD4+ or CD8+ T cells sorted from blood, sampled in a trial of the OX40 agonist ivuxolimab.

CDR3 nucleotide sequence: TGTGCCAGCAGATCTTGGGGACAGGGGGCCGGCGAGCAGTACTTC. Translation gives CASRSWGQGAGEQYF. The V call is TRBV28, the J call TRBJ2-7; 12 nucleotides agree with TRBD1. CDR1 is MDHEN and CDR2 is SYDVKM in the germline V gene. The J segment lost 6 bases and the V segment lost 6 bases, leaving 9 bases of the junction unmatched. CDR3 size: 15 residues.